Each of the 23 T cell receptor beta chains below was sequenced from the same sample in a study of molecular identifiers for immune sequencing clone quantification. TCRdb passed the PCR reads through MiXCR, listing each CDR3 protein once. Of 85,000 to 90,000 distinct CDR3 sequences listed, 15% to 20% were seen once; the top ten hold roughly 0.93%. Specimen: naive CD8+ T cells from blood, with Jurkat cell RNA spiked in. Noted subset: FACS-sorted CD8+CD4-CCR7+CD45RA+ naive T cells. These receptors came from a human donor in good health. Some libraries in this study had Jurkat cell RNA spiked in.

The rearrangement uses TRBV5-6 and TRBJ2-5; no reliable D call. The germline V and J ends were trimmed by 0 bases and 1 base, with 16 bases remaining between them. From germline, CDR1 is SGHDT and CDR2 YYEEEE. The CDR3 covers 17 residues. DNA for the CDR3: TGTGCCAGCAGCTTGGGTCTGACAAGGTTGACCCAAGAGACCCAGTACTTC. As protein: CASSLGLTRLTQETQYF.

This clonotype was seen repeatedly, ten times or more. The chain is built from TRBV28 and TRBJ1-5, with no clear D. From germline, CDR1 is MDHEN and CDR2 SYDVKM. V shed 6 bases and J shed 0 bases, with 12 bases lying between them. The CDR3 is 15 amino acids. The CDR3 region has the DNA TGTGCCAGCAGCAATAACCGGTATAGCAATCAGCCCCAGCATTTT. It is translated as CASSNNRYSNQPQHF.

The genes are TRBV7-9 and TRBJ2-1; 8 bases map to TRBD2. The J segment lost 9 bases and the V segment lost 6 bases, leaving 4 bases of the junction unmatched. The CDR3 is made up of 12 amino acids. Per germline, CDR1 SEHNR and CDR2 FQNEAQ (reference sequence). The CDR3 spells CASRSLAAEQFF. CDR3 DNA sequence: TGTGCCAGCAGATCACTAGCGGCTGAGCAGTTCTTC.

Ten or more counts support this clonotype. The rearrangement uses TRBV9 and TRBJ1-1; no firm D call. Trimming shortened V by 0 bases and J by 8 bases, and 11 bases separated the two germline ends. Germline assignment: CDR1 SGDLS and CDR2 YYNGEE. This CDR3 spans 13 amino acids. The CDR3 DNA follows: TGTGCCAGCAGCGTAGCCTGGATCGGGGAAGCTTTCTTT. It translates to CASSVAWIGEAFF.

This clonotype was picked up many times. The gene calls are TRBV25-1 and TRBJ2-7; possibly TRBD1 for D (6 bases). The V end lost 5 bases, the J end lost 6 bases, and 17 bases lay between the germline ends. The CDR3 has 14 residues. The germline V gene encodes CDR1 MGHDK and CDR2 SYGVNS. The CDR3 nucleotides read TGTGCCAGCAGTCTGCAGGGGTCCCTGGGCGAGCAGTACTTC. It translates to CASSLQGSLGEQYF.

This clonotype has a count of ten or more. The chain couples TRBV25-1 to TRBJ1-5; perhaps TRBD1 as D (5 bases). The length of the CDR3 is 15 residues. The germline V and J ends were trimmed by 4 bases and 2 bases, with 12 bases remaining between them. Germline V CDR1 and CDR2: MGHDK, SYGVNS. The CDR3, as DNA: TGTGCCAGCAGTGCGGTTGGGGGAGGCAATCAGCCCCAGCATTTT. It is translated as CASSAVGGGNQPQHF.

V and J are TRBV6-2 or TRBV6-3 and TRBJ2-7; tentative D call: TRBD1 (6 bases). Between the trimmed V and J ends, which lost 5 bases and 5 bases, there was a span of 10 bases. This CDR3 spans 12 amino acids. Germline-derived CDR1 and CDR2 are MNHEY and SVGEGT. CDR3 protein: CASSPGDHEQYF. CDR3 sequence (DNA): TGTGCCAGCAGTCCAGGGGATCACGAGCAGTACTTC.

This clonotype was seen many times. The chain links TRBV20-1 to TRBJ2-5; 10 bases match TRBD2. Germline V gives CDR1 DFQATT, CDR2 SNEGSKA (reference sequence). V lost 0 bases and J lost 2; bases outside the gene matches: 9. This CDR3 is 17 amino acids long. The CDR3 protein is CSARETRLAGVQETQYF. CDR3 nucleotide sequence: TGCAGTGCTAGAGAGACTAGGCTAGCGGGGGTACAAGAGACCCAGTACTTC.

The table lists this clonotype with many counts. The DNA is omitted, as the CDR3 cannot be located on it reliably, and the CDR3 follows TCRdb's listing. V usage is TRBV6-5 and J usage is TRBJ2-1; the D segment call TRBD1 is taken from the table without a DNA check. The length of the CDR3 is 14 amino acids, counting both ends. Germline V gene sequence: CDR1 MNHEY, CDR2 SVGAGI. CDR3 protein: CASSTSDRGHEQFF.

This clonotype was found many times. V gene TRBV5-1 combines with J gene TRBJ2-2; 8 bases are shared with TRBD1. The CDR3 spans 15 residues. V lost 3 bases to trimming and J lost 3 bases; unmatched junction nucleotides: 4. Germline V gives CDR1 SGHRS, CDR2 YFSETQ. The chain's CDR3 is CASSWTGYDTGELFF. In DNA, the CDR3 is TGCGCCAGCAGCTGGACAGGGTATGACACCGGGGAGCTGTTTTTT. Variable domain in full (rest from reference TRBV5-1 and TRBJ2-2): KAGVTQTPRYLIKTRGQQVTLSCSPISGHRSVSWYQQTPGQGLQFLFEYFSETQRNKGNFPGRFSGRQFSNSRSEMNVSTLELGDSALYLCASSWTGYDTGELFFGEGSRLTVL.

At least ten counts were recorded for this clonotype. J is TRBJ1-1 and V is TRBV6-2 or TRBV6-3, with D perhaps TRBD1 (6 bases). Germline values: CDR1 MNHEY, CDR2 SVGEGT. The CDR3 has 13 amino acids. V lost 7 bases and J 4 bases, leaving 13 bases between the germline ends. The CDR3 protein is CASTSTGTTEAFF. DNA for the CDR3: TGTGCCAGCACATCAACAGGGACCACTGAAGCTTTCTTT.

V gene TRBV30 combines with J gene TRBJ2-1, with TRBD2 identical over 11 bases. Germline loops: CDR1 GTSNPN, CDR2 SVGIG (reference sequence). CDR3 length: 21 residues. V dropped 3 bases and J dropped 0; count of bases not matched to a gene: 19. CDR3 DNA sequence: TGTGCCTGGAGCTCAAGTGTCCATCCGGGACTAGCGGATCTCTCCTACAATGAGCAGTTCTTC. The encoded protein is CAWSSSVHPGLADLSYNEQFF.

The sample holds many counts of this clonotype. The chain is built from TRBV12-3 or TRBV12-4 and TRBJ2-1; a weak D match, TRBD1 (5 bases). The CDR3 contains 14 residues. The germline V and J ends were trimmed by 4 bases and 8 bases, with 15 bases remaining between them. The CDR3 loop reads CASSSQDGSDEQFF. In DNA form, the CDR3 reads TGTGCCAGCAGTTCACAGGATGGGTCCGATGAGCAGTTCTTC.

Many counts were recorded for this clonotype. This rearrangement joins TRBV29-1 to TRBJ2-6; TRBD1 matches at 7 bases. Trimming took 3 bases from V and 0 from J; bases not matched to a gene: 5. The germline V gene has CDR1 SQVTM and CDR2 ANQGSEA. The CDR3 runs 16 residues. The CDR3: CSVEGTEYSGANVLTF. The CDR3 nucleotides read TGCAGCGTTGAGGGGACAGAGTACTCTGGGGCCAACGTCCTGACTTTC.

This clonotype has just a few counts. The chain's CDR3 is CASRSTGGTEAFF. Here the CDR3 DNA reads TGCGCCAGCAGATCTACAGGGGGCACTGAAGCTTTCTTT. The chain recombines TRBV4-1 with TRBJ1-1; 8 bases align to TRBD1. CDR3 length equals 13 residues. Germline V CDR1 and CDR2: MGHRA, YSYEKL. The V and J ends lost 6 bases and 4 bases, in that order; junction bases with no gene match: 4.

On this clonotype: A read error may be the cause here, since a much bigger clone is one base away. The genes are TRBV6-5 and TRBJ1-1; 7 bases are shared with TRBD1. Per the germline V gene, CDR1 is MNHEY and CDR2 is SVGAGI. The length of the CDR3 is 14 residues. V was clipped by 10 bases and J by 4 bases; unmatched bases: 12. CDR3 residues: CATLDRYLTTEAFF. CDR3 bases: TGTGCCACTTTGGACAGGTACTTGACCACTGAAGCTTTCTTT.

The table lists this clonotype with many counts. This rearrangement joins TRBV27 to TRBJ2-5, with TRBD2 matching over 8 bases. Germline CDR1 reads MNHEY; CDR2 reads SMNVEV (reference sequence). This CDR3 has 16 residues. V shed 6 bases, J shed 1 base, and the junction held 10 bases outside the gene matches. The CDR3 DNA reads TGTGCCAGCAGCCCCGCTCATCTAGCGGGCCAAGAGACCCAGTACTTC. Its protein product is CASSPAHLAGQETQYF.

The table lists this clonotype with many counts. The chain uses TRBV19 and TRBJ1-1; maybe TRBD1 (6 bases). The CDR3 has 17 amino acids. V lost 0 bases, J lost 0 bases, and 14 bases lay in between. Looked up from germline, CDR1 is LNHDA and CDR2 is SQIVND (reference sequence). CDR3 nucleotide sequence: TGTGCCAGTAGTATAGAGGGGAGGGGGACCATGAACACTGAAGCTTTCTTT. Its protein product is CASSIEGRGTMNTEAFF.

In this sample, this clonotype turned up many times. The chain uses TRBV7-6 and TRBJ1-1, with TRBD1 as a possible D gene (6 bases). Per the germline V gene, CDR1 is SGHVS and CDR2 is FNYEAQ. V was clipped by 2 bases and J by 1 base, with 11 bases between them. There are 15 residues in the CDR3. The CDR3: CASSLPGAENTEAFF. The CDR3 DNA reads as TGTGCCAGCAGCTTACCGGGGGCCGAGAACACTGAAGCTTTCTTT.

About this clonotype itself: With a much larger clone just one base away, this may be a read error. The genes are TRBV28 and TRBJ2-6; D may match TRBD1 or TRBD2 (5 bases each). Germline V CDR1 and CDR2: MDHEN, SYDVKM. The CDR3 consists of 21 residues. V was shortened by 5 bases and J by 0 bases, with 26 bases between the two germline ends. The CDR3 bases are TGTGCCAGCAGTCCGATCGCCGGGGCCCAGGGTTTCTACTCTGGGGCCAACGTCCTGACTTTC. This sequence encodes CASSPIAGAQGFYSGANVLTF.

This clonotype was seen many times. The chain combines TRBV6-2 or TRBV6-3 with TRBJ2-7; 11 positions match TRBD1. Germline CDR1 MNHEY, CDR2 SVGEGT. This CDR3 spans 14 amino acids. V gave up 6 bases and J gave up 4 bases; unmatched junction bases: 5. The CDR3 reads CASSRTGGLYEQYF. The CDR3 DNA sequence: TGTGCCAGCAGCCGGACAGGGGGCCTGTACGAGCAGTACTTC.

This clonotype appeared many times. The V and J genes are TRBV7-9 and TRBJ2-7; 10 bases are a match to TRBD2. Germline V gene data show CDR1 as SEHNR and CDR2 as FQNEAQ (reference sequence). The CDR3 covers 15 residues. J gave up 2 bases and V 4 bases, and 5 bases lay outside the gene matches. CDR3 loop: CASSSASGGTYEQYF. The CDR3 coding sequence is TGTGCCAGCAGCTCAGCTAGCGGGGGCACCTACGAGCAGTACTTC. The whole variable domain, filled in from reference TRBV7-9 and TRBJ2-7, reads DTGVSQNPRHKITKRGQNVTFRCDPISEHNRLYWYRQTLGQGPEFLTYFQNEAQLEKSRLLSDRFSAERPKGSFSTLEIQRTEQGDSAMYLCASSSASGGTYEQYFGPGTRLTVT.

This clonotype was seen repeatedly, ten times or more. This sequence joins TRBV6-6 and TRBJ1-2; D not certain. Germline values: CDR1 MNHNY, CDR2 SVGAGI (reference sequence). The CDR3 sequence is 16 residues long. The V gene lost 2 bases and the J gene lost 3 bases, with 16 bases spanning the gap. CDR3 DNA sequence: TGTGCCAGCAGTTACGGGGTCGGGAGCTTCGACTATGGCTACACCTTC. Its protein product is CASSYGVGSFDYGYTF.